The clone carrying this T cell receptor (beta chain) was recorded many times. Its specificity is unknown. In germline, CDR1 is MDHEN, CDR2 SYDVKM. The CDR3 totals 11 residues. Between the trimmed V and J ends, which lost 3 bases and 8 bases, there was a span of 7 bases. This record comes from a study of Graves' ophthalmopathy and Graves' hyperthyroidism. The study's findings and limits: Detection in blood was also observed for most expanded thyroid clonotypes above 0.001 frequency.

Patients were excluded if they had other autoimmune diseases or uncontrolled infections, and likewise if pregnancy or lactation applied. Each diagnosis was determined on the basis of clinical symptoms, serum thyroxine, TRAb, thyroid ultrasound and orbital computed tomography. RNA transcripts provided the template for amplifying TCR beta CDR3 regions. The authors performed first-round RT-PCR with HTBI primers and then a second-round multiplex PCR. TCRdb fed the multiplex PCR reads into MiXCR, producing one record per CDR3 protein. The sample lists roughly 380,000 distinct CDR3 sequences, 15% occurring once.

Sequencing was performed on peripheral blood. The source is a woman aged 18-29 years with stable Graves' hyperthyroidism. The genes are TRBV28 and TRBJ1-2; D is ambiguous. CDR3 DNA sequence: TGTGCCAGCAGTTTCGGGGTCGGCTACACCTTC. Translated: CASSFGVGYTF.